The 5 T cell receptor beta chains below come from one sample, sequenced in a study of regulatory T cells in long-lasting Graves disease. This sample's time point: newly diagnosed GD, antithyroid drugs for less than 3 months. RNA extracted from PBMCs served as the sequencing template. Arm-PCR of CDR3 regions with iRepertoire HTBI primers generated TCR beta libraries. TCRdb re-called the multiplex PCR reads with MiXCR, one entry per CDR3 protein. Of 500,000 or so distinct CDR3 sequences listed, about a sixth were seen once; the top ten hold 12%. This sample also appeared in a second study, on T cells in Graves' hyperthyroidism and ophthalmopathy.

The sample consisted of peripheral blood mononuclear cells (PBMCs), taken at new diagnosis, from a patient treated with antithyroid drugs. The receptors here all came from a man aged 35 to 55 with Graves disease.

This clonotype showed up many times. DNA for the CDR3: TGTGCCAGCAGTCGGGGACGGCCCTACAATGAGCAGTTCTTC. This translates into CASSRGRPYNEQFF. V and J are TRBV28 and TRBJ2-1; D could derive from TRBD1 or TRBD2 (5 bases each). V was cut by 5 bases and J by 2 bases, with 10 bases left in between. The CDR3 covers 14 residues. Germline CDR1 MDHEN, CDR2 SYDVKM.

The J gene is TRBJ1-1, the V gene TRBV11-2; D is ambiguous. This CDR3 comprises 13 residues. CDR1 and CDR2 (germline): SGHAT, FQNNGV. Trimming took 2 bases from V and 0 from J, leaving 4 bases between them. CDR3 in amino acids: CASSLRLNTEAFF. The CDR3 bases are TGTGCCAGCAGCTTACGTCTGAACACTGAAGCTTTCTTT.

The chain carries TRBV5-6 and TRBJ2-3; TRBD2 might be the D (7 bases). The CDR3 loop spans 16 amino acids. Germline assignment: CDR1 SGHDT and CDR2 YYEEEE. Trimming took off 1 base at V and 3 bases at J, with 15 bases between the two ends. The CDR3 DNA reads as TGTGCCAGCAGCTTGAGGGGGAGGGAGTCGACAGATACGCAGTATTTT. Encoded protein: CASSLRGRESTDTQYF.

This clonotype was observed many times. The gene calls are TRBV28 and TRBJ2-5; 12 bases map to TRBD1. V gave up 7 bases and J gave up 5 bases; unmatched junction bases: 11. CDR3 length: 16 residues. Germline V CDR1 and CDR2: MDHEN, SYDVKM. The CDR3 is CASKTRDRGLGETQYF. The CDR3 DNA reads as TGTGCCAGCAAGACCCGGGACAGGGGGCTGGGTGAGACCCAGTACTTC.

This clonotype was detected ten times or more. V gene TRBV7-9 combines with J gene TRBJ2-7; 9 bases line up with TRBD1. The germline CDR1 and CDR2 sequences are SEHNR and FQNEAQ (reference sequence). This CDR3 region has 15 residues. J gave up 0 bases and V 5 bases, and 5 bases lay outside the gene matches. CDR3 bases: TGTGCCAGCAGCACTGGGACAGGGATCTCCTACGAGCAGTACTTC. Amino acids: CASSTGTGISYEQYF.